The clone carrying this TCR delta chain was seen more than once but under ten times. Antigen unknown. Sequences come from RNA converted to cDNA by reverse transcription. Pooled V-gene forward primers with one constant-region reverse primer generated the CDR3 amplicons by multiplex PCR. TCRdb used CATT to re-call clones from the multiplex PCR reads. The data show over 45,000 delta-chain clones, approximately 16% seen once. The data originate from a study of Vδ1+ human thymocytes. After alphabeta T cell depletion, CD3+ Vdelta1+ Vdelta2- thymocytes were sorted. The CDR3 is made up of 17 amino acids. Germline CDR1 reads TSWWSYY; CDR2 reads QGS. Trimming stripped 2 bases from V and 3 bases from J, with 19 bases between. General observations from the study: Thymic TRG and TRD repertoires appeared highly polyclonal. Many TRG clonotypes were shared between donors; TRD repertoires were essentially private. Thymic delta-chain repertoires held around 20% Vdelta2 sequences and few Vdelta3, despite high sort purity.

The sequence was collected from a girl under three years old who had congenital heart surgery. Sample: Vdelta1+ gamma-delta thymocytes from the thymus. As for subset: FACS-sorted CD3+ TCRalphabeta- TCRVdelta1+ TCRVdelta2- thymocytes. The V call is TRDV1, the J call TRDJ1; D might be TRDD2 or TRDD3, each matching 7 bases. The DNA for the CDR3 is TGTGCTCTTGGGGAAGGCTTCCTAGGGATACCGGCCGATAAACTCATCTTT. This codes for CALGEGFLGIPADKLIF.